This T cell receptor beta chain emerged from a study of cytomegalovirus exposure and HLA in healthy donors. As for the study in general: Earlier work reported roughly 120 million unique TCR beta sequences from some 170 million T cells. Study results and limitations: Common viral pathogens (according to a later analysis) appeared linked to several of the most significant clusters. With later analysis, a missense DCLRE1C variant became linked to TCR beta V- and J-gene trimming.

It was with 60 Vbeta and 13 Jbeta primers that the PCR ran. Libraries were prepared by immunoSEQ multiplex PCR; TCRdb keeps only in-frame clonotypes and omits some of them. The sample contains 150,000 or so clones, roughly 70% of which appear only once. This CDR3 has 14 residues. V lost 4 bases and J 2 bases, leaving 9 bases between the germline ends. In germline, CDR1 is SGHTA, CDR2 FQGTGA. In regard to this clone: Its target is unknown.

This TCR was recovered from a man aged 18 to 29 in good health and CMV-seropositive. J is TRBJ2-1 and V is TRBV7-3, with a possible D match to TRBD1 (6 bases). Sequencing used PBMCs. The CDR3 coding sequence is TGTGCCAGCAGCTCCCAGGGGACCTACAATGAGCAGTTCTTC. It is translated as CASSSQGTYNEQFF.